This T cell receptor (beta chain) stems from a study of beta chain features in type 1 diabetes. Study information: Comparable age, gender and cell yields were observed in patients relative to healthy donors.

Reverse transcription of all isolated RNA meant that expressed TCRB transcripts were sequenced. This table comes from immunoSEQ multiplex PCR, and its TCRdb copy is limited to in-frame clones, with some not included. The repertoire holds over 700,000 clones, with about a sixth as singletons. Study observations and caveats: Researchers cautioned that cDNA sequencing could over-represent cells with high TCR expression.

Trimming removed 3 bases from V and 5 bases from J, with 11 bases in between. Per germline, CDR1 LGHNA and CDR2 YNFKEQ. This CDR3 is built from 14 residues. A remark on this clone: Its matching antigen is unknown.

Sequenced sample: naive CD4+ T cells from blood. The receptor was derived from a young woman in good health. The V gene is TRBV4-2, the J gene TRBJ2-4; D is perhaps TRBD2 (6 bases). CDR3 sequence (DNA): TGTGCCAGCAGCCAGCCGGGACTCGAAAACATTCAGTACTTC. Encoded protein: CASSQPGLENIQYF.